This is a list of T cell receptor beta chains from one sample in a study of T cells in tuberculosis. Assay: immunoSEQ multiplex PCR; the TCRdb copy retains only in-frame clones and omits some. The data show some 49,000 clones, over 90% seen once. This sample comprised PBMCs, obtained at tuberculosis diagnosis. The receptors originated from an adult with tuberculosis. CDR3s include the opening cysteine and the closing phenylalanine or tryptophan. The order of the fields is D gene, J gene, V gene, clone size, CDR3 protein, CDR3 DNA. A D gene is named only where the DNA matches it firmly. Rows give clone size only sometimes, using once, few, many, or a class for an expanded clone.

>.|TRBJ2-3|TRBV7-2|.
CASSPGLNTDTQYF
TGTGCCAGCAGTCCCGGACTGAACACAGATACGCAGTATTTT
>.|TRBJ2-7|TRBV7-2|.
CASSLRDSVLVEQYF
TGTGCCAGCAGCTTGCGGGACTCCGTTTTGGTAGAGCAGTACTTC
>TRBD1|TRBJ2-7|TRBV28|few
CASSAPDRAYTYEQYF
TGTGCCAGCAGTGCCCCGGACAGGGCCTATACCTACGAGCAGTACTTC
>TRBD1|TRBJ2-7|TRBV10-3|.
CAISASTEQGTSYEQYF
TGTGCCATCAGTGCTAGTACGGAACAGGGGACATCCTACGAGCAGTACTTC
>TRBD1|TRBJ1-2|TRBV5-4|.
CASSLDRGLGGYTF
TGTGCCAGCAGCTTGGACAGGGGGCTGGGGGGCTACACCTTC
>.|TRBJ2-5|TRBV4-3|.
CASSQAGETQETQYF
TGCGCCAGCAGCCAAGCGGGAGAGACGCAAGAGACCCAGTACTTC
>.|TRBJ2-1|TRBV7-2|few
CASSLQGGMGNEQFF
TGTGCCAGCAGCTTGCAGGGCGGGATGGGAAATGAGCAGTTCTTC
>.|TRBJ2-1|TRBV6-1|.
CASSGGPGQYNEQFF
TGTGCCAGCAGTGGGGGGCCGGGGCAGTACAATGAGCAGTTCTTC
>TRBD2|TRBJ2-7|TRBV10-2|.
CASSEARTSGRTISEQYF
TGCGCCAGCAGTGAGGCAAGGACTAGCGGGAGGACTATAAGCGAGCAGTACTTC
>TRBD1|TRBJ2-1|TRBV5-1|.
CASSRTGVNEQFF
TGCGCCAGCAGCCGGACAGGCGTTAATGAGCAGTTCTTC
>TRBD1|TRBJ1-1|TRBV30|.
CAWSMTGGGATEAFF
TGTGCCTGGAGTATGACAGGGGGCGGGGCCACTGAAGCTTTCTTT
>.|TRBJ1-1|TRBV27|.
CASSSTGNGNTEAFF
TGTGCCAGCAGTTCAACAGGGAACGGGAACACTGAAGCTTTCTTT
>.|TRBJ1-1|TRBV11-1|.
CASSLGQGSLEAFF
TGTGCCAGCAGCTTAGGCCAGGGGTCCCTTGAAGCTTTCTTT
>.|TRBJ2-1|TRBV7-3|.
CASSFGGQSSYNEQFF
TGTGCCAGCAGCTTTGGCGGTCAGTCAAGTTACAATGAGCAGTTCTTC
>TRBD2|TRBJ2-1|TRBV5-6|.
CASIMAGGPYNEQFF
TGTGCCAGCATCATGGCGGGAGGGCCCTACAATGAGCAGTTCTTC
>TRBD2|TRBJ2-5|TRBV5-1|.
CASSFIRLAGGPGKTQYF
TGCGCCAGCAGCTTCATCCGACTAGCGGGAGGGCCCGGTAAGACCCAGTACTTC
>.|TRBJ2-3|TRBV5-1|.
CASRGLAYSTDTQYF
TGCGCCAGCAGGGGGCTTGCGTATAGCACAGATACGCAGTATTTT
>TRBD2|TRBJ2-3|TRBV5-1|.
CASSYPGLAGEDTQYF
TGCGCCAGCAGCTACCCGGGACTAGCGGGAGAAGATACGCAGTATTTT
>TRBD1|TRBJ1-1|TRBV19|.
CASSPYRGNTEAFF
TGTGCCAGTAGCCCCTACAGGGGGAACACTGAAGCTTTCTTT
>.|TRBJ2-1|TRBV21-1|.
CATPAGARDQTSGDNEQFF
TGTGCCACCCCCGCGGGGGCTCGGGATCAGACTAGCGGAGACAATGAGCAGTTCTTC
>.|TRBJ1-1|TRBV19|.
CASSVTGNTEAFF
TGTGCCAGTAGTGTAACAGGGAACACTGAAGCTTTCTTT
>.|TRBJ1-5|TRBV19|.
CASSPATAAQPQHF
TGTGCCAGTAGCCCTGCCACAGCGGCTCAGCCCCAGCATTTT
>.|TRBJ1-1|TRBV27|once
CASRETGTNTEAFF
TGTGCCAGCAGAGAGACAGGTACGAACACTGAAGCTTTCTTT
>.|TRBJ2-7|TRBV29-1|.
CSVKTYSYEQYF
TGCAGCGTCAAAACTTACTCCTACGAGCAGTACTTC
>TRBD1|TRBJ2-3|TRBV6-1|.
CASNRDRRTQYF
TGTGCCAGCAACCGGGACAGGCGTACGCAGTATTTT
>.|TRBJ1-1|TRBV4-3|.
CASSQDYGTRNTEAFF
TGCGCCAGCAGCCAAGATTATGGGACTCGGAACACTGAAGCTTTCTTT
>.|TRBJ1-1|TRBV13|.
CASSLHSMNTEAFF
TGTGCCAGCAGCTTACACTCAATGAACACTGAAGCTTTCTTT
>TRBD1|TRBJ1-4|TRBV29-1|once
CSVGTLSTGVGEKLFF
TGCAGCGTTGGGACCCTTTCCACAGGGGTCGGTGAAAAACTGTTTTTT
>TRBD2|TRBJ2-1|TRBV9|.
CASSERTRGYNEQFF
TGTGCCAGCAGCGAGAGGACTAGAGGGTACAATGAGCAGTTCTTC
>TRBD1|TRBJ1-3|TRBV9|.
CASSPGQNSGNTIYF
TGTGCCAGCAGCCCGGGACAGAACTCTGGAAACACCATATATTTT
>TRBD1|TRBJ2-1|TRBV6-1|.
CASSGGQGERQFF
TGTGCCAGCAGCGGCGGACAGGGCGAACGGCAGTTCTTC
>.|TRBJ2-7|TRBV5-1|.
CASSWSHTGTYEQYF
TGCGCCAGCAGCTGGTCCCACACAGGAACCTACGAGCAGTACTTC
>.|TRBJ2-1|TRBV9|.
CASSEGWQRDNEQFF
TGTGCCAGCAGCGAGGGGTGGCAGCGAGACAATGAGCAGTTCTTC
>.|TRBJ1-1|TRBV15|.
CATSKTPWSEAFF
TGTGCCACCAGCAAGACACCCTGGTCTGAAGCTTTCTTT
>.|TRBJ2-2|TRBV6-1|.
CASSQGTPSGELFF
TGTGCCAGCAGCCAAGGGACTCCGTCCGGGGAGCTGTTTTTT
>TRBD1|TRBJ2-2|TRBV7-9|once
CASSPTRDSQGGELFF
TGTGCCAGCAGCCCGACCAGGGACAGCCAGGGAGGGGAGCTGTTTTTT
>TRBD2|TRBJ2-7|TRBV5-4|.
CASSPGTSGRGGEQYF
TGTGCCAGCAGCCCCGGGACTAGCGGGAGAGGGGGCGAGCAGTACTTC
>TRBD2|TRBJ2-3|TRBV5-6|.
CASSLLAGASADTQYF
TGTGCCAGCAGCCTCCTAGCGGGAGCATCGGCAGATACGCAGTATTTT
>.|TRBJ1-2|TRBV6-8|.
CASKGILCGYTF
TGTGCCAGCAAGGGGATTCTGTGCGGCTACACCTTC
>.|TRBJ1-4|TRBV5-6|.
CASSGAPATNEKLFF
TGTGCCAGCAGCGGTGCACCGGCAACTAATGAAAAACTGTTTTTT
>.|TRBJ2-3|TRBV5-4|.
CASSPRQSTDTQYF
TGTGCCAGCAGCCCAAGACAGAGCACAGATACGCAGTATTTT
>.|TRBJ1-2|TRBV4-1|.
CASSQDPTGPIYGYTF
TGCGCCAGCAGCCAAGACCCGACAGGTCCCATTTATGGCTACACCTTC
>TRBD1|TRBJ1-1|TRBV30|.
CAWRATGGGGAFF
TGTGCCTGGAGGGCTACAGGGGGCGGGGGGGCTTTCTTT
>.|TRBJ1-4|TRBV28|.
CASSSLRWGVTNEKLFF
TGTGCCAGCAGTTCTCTCCGTTGGGGGGTCACTAATGAAAAACTGTTTTTT
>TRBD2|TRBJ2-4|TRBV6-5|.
CASSRTSGRSIQYF
TGTGCCAGCAGCCGGACTAGCGGGAGAAGCATTCAGTACTTC
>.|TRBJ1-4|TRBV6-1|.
CASSGRNNEKLFF
TGTGCCAGCAGTGGGCGGAATAATGAAAAACTGTTTTTT
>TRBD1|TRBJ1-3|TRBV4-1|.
CASSQAPTGGSAGNTIYF
TGCGCCAGCAGCCAAGCACCTACAGGGGGATCAGCGGGAAACACCATATATTTT
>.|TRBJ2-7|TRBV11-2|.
CASSLGLLPYEQYF
TGTGCCAGCAGCTTAGGCCTACTCCCCTACGAGCAGTACTTC
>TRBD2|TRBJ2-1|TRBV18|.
CASSRTSGRAHKSDEQFF
TGTGCCAGCTCGCGGACTAGCGGGAGGGCCCATAAGTCGGATGAGCAGTTCTTC
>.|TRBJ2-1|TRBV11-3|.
CASSFGTSLGGEQFF
TGTGCCAGCAGCTTTGGGACATCCCTAGGTGGTGAGCAGTTCTTC
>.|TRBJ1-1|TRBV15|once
CATSRDNEAFF
TGTGCCACCAGCAGAGATAATGAAGCTTTCTTT
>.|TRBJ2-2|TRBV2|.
CASGSKPGSSGELFF
TGTGCCAGCGGATCGAAGCCGGGTAGTTCCGGGGAGCTGTTTTTT
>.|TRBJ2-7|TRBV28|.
CASSTPPGGGQQYF
TGTGCCAGCAGCACGCCTCCGGGAGGGGGCCAACAGTACTTC
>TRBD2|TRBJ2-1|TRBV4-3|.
CASSQATSGSYNEQFF
TGCGCCAGCAGCCAAGCGACTAGCGGCTCCTACAATGAGCAGTTCTTC